The entry that follows covers one T cell receptor (beta chain) sequence. Antigen: not known. The CDR3 is 14 residues long. The J segment lost 6 bases and the V segment lost 1 base, leaving 3 bases of the junction unmatched. CDR1 SGDLS and CDR2 YYNGEE come from the germline V gene. These data are taken from a study of cytomegalovirus exposure and HLA in healthy donors. The wider study: Among 150 million to 200 million T cells, an earlier analysis found roughly 120 million unique TCR beta sequences.

PCR amplification relied on 60 Vbeta primers (plus 13 Jbeta primers). Using immunoSEQ multiplex PCR, the repertoire was profiled, and TCRdb retains in-frame clones only, with some absent. The table lists more than 100,000 clones, around 74% of them singletons. Findings and limits, study-wide: Segments of the TCR beta V type were, in most cases, productive about 87% or about 30% of the time in an earlier analysis. The study carried out a later analysis of TCR beta sequences. It associated some 17,000 of them with specific HLA alleles at a false discovery rate of 0.05. Rare TCR sequences dominated, though some public TCRs recurred in many donors.

The receptor was derived from a man aged 55 to 70 in good health and CMV-seropositive. The specimen sequenced was PBMCs. V gene TRBV9 combines with J gene TRBJ2-2; 7 bases match TRBD2. DNA of the CDR3: TGTGCCAGCAGCGTATCGGGGGGTGCCGGGGAGCTGTTTTTT. It is translated as CASSVSGGAGELFF.